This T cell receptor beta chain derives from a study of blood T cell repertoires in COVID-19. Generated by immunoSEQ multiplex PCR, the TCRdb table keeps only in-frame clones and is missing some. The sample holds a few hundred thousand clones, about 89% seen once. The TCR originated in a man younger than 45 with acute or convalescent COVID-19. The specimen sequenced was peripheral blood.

Here the CDR3 DNA reads TGTGCCACCAGTGATCCCATAGCGGGATACTCTACCGGGGAGCTGTTTTTT. This codes for CATSDPIAGYSTGELFF. The gene calls are TRBV24-1 and TRBJ2-2; TRBD2 matches at 8 bases. CDR1 KGHDR and CDR2 SFDVKD come from the germline V gene. Germline trimming cut 3 bases from V and 5 bases from J; bases unmatched to any gene: 10. The CDR3 has 17 amino acids.